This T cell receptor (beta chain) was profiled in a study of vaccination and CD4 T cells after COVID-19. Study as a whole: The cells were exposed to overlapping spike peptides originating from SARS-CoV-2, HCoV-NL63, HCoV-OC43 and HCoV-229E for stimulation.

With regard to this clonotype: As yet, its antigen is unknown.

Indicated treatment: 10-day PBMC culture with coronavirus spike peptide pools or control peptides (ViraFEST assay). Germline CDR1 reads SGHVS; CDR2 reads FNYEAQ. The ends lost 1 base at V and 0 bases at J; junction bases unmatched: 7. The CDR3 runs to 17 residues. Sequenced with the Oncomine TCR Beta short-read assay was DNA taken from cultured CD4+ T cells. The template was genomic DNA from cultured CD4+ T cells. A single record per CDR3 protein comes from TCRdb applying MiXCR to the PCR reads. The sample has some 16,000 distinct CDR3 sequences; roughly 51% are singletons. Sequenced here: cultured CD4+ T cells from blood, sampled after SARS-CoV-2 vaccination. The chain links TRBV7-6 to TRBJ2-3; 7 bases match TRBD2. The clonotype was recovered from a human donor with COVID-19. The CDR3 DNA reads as TGTGCCAGCAGCTTAGAGGTAGCGGGTTCTAGCACAGATACGCAGTATTTT. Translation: CASSLEVAGSSTDTQYF. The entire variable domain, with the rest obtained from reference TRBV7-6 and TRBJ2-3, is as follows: GAGVSQSPRYKVTKRGQDVALRCDPISGHVSLYWYRQALGQGPEFLTYFNYEAQQDKSGLPNDRFSAERPEGSISTLTIQRTEQRDSAMYRCASSLEVAGSSTDTQYFGPGTRLTVL.